This entry lists 2 T cell receptor beta chains sequenced from one sample in a study of blood T cell repertoires in COVID-19. TCRdb's table, derived via immunoSEQ multiplex PCR, lists solely in-frame clones and lacks some. The sample includes some 400,000 clones, around 87% of them seen just once. The specimen sequenced was PBMCs or T cells enriched from blood (not recorded which). The receptor source for this set is a man aged 25 to 40 who had recovered from COVID-19.

The CDR3 loop is CASSLGMRGGDDQETQYF. CDR3 bases: TGTGCCAGCAGCTTAGGAATGCGGGGCGGGGACGATCAAGAGACCCAGTACTTC. The gene calls are TRBV7-6 and TRBJ2-5; D possibly corresponds to TRBD2 (6 bases). CDR3 length equals 18 residues. CDR1 and CDR2 (germline): SGHVS, FNYEAQ. V lost 1 base to trimming and J lost 2 bases, with 20 bases between them.

V gene TRBV30 combines with J gene TRBJ2-3; tentative D call: TRBD1 (6 bases). Germline values: CDR1 GTSNPN, CDR2 SVGIG (reference sequence). The CDR3 totals 14 residues. Trimming removed 2 bases at V and 2 bases at J, with 11 bases between. The CDR3 loop reads CAWSSDSNTDTQYF. In nucleotides, the CDR3 is TGTGCCTGGAGTTCGGACAGCAACACAGATACGCAGTATTTT.